This T cell receptor beta chain stems from a study of OX40 agonist ivuxolimab in advanced cancers. Study context: Patients received the agonistic anti-OX40 (CD134) antibody ivuxolimab. Findings and limits, study-wide: Expanded peripheral T cells had an undetermined antigen specificity.

This CDR3 contains 12 residues. Per germline, CDR1 MNHNS and CDR2 SASEGT. The ends lost 9 bases at V and 10 bases at J; junction bases unmatched: 9. Profiled with immunoSEQ multiplex PCR; TCRdb holds only in-frame clones, not every one. Of tens of thousands of clones in the sample, less than 90% are singletons; the top ten hold roughly 0.8%. This clone was seen more than once but under ten times. Its matching antigen is unknown. Systemic immunosuppression or autoimmune disease history was grounds to exclude patients. The J gene is TRBJ2-1, the V gene TRBV6-1, with TRBD1 matching over 7 bases. This TCR was recovered from an adult with an advanced solid tumor such as melanoma, head and neck, liver or kidney cancer. The sequencing used CD4+ or CD8+ T cells sorted from blood, collected in a trial of the OX40 agonist ivuxolimab. Written as DNA, the CDR3 is TGTGCCAGTTTATTACCGGGACAGGAGCAGTTCTTC. Encoded protein: CASLLPGQEQFF.